The subject of this entry is one T cell receptor (beta chain). Its antigen is not known. At a deep level, the assay was run. Some clones are missing from TCRdb's copy, which holds only in-frame ones; the method was immunoSEQ multiplex PCR. The table includes 550,000 to 700,000 clones, about three quarters detected once. The germline V gene encodes CDR1 SGHNT and CDR2 YYREEE (reference sequence). With 2 bases clipped from V and 10 bases from J, the junction kept 11 bases outside the gene matches. This CDR3 is built from 15 residues. The data were obtained in a study of shared clonotypes between healthy human individuals. Study conclusions and caveats: Compared with memory subsets, naive subsets generally had larger estimated richness. Sharing across a handful of donors was seen in 4% to 5.5% of naive CD4 clonotypes.

The sample taken for sequencing was memory CD4+ T cells sorted from blood. Specified subset: CD45RA-negative fraction. The origin of this receptor is a woman between 25 and 40 years old in good health. The chain joins TRBV5-4 to TRBJ2-1, with 8 nucleotides matching TRBD1. CDR3 residues: CASSLQDREDGEQFF. DNA of the CDR3: TGTGCCAGCAGCTTACAGGACAGGGAGGATGGGGAGCAGTTCTTC.